These T cell receptor beta chains were read from a single sample in a study of T cell responses to AZD1222 COVID-19 vaccine. The method was immunoSEQ multiplex PCR; TCRdb's version includes in-frame clones alone and lacks a portion of them. In the table there are roughly 200,000 clones, roughly 92% of which are singletons. This specimen consisted of peripheral blood, obtained 28 days after the second AZD1222 dose. These receptors were taken from an adult who received the AZD1222 COVID-19 vaccine. Both conserved end residues are part of each CDR3. D genes are given only for firm matches. The size field is filled for only some rows; it gives once, few, many or a size class.

d_gene	abundance	v_gene	j_gene	CDR3aa	CDR3nt
.	.	TRBV5-1	TRBJ1-2	CASSLRVTGTGRAQANYGYTF	TGCGCCAGCAGCTTGAGGGTAACAGGGACCGGTAGGGCTCAAGCTAACTATGGCTACACCTTC
.	.	TRBV28	TRBJ1-2	CASSLWQEGDGYTF	TGTGCCAGCAGTTTATGGCAGGAGGGGGATGGCTACACCTTC
TRBD1	.	TRBV7-2	TRBJ1-2	CASSLAQGVDSGGYTF	TGTGCCAGCAGCTTAGCGCAGGGGGTGGACTCAGGAGGCTACACCTTC
.	.	TRBV7-9	TRBJ1-2	CASSFPLWGYTF	TGTGCCAGCAGTTTCCCGCTATGGGGCTACACCTTC
.	.	TRBV11-1	TRBJ2-2	CASSLGSGTRTGELFF	TGTGCCAGCAGCTTAGGTAGCGGTACTCGAACCGGGGAGCTGTTTTTT
.	.	TRBV19	TRBJ1-3	CASYDPSSGNTIYF	TGTGCCAGTTACGACCCGAGCTCTGGAAACACCATATATTTT
.	.	TRBV2	TRBJ2-7	CASRPRGTYEQYF	TGTGCCAGCAGGCCCCGCGGGACTTACGAGCAGTACTTC
TRBD1	.	TRBV28	TRBJ1-5	CASSTTGGSQPQHF	TGTGCCAGCAGTACGACAGGGGGCAGTCAGCCCCAGCATTTT
.	.	TRBV6-5	TRBJ1-5	CASSPNQPQHF	TGTGCCAGCAGCCCAAATCAGCCCCAGCATTTT
TRBD1	once	TRBV6-7	TRBJ1-6	CASRLLQGAHNSPLHF	TGTGCCAGCAGATTACTACAGGGGGCCCATAATTCACCCCTCCACTTT
TRBD1	.	TRBV6-2/TRBV6-3	TRBJ1-1	CASSLTGGNSEAFF	TGTGCCAGCAGTTTGACAGGGGGCAACTCTGAAGCTTTCTTT
.	.	TRBV4-1	TRBJ2-4	CASSQVFRAGLVQNIQYF	TGCGCCAGCAGCCAAGTCTTCCGAGCAGGCCTCGTCCAAAACATTCAGTACTTC
.	.	TRBV5-8	TRBJ2-3	CASSLYTALTDTQYF	TGTGCCAGCAGCTTGTACACGGCTCTAACAGATACGCAGTATTTT
.	.	TRBV11-3	TRBJ2-2	CASSPPKAGELFF	TGTGCCAGCAGCCCCCCTAAGGCCGGGGAGCTGTTTTTT
.	.	TRBV28	TRBJ1-1	CAGQDLPSSEAFF	TGTGCCGGACAAGACCTACCCTCCTCTGAAGCTTTCTTT
.	.	TRBV27	TRBJ1-6	CASSLEGVQGSPLHF	TGTGCCAGCAGTTTGGAGGGTGTTCAGGGTTCACCCCTCCACTTT
.	.	TRBV28	TRBJ1-5	CASSLSQQPQHF	TGTGCCAGCAGTTTATCGCAGCAGCCCCAGCATTTT
.	once	TRBV11-3	TRBJ2-4	CASSLNLAKNIQYF	TGTGCCAGCAGCTTAAACTTAGCCAAAAACATTCAGTACTTC
TRBD1	once	TRBV28	TRBJ2-2	CASIEETGTGAGELFF	TGTGCCAGCATCGAGGAGACCGGGACAGGGGCCGGGGAGCTGTTTTTT
.	.	TRBV6-2/TRBV6-3	TRBJ1-2	CASSPGSAGHYGYTF	TGTGCCAGCAGCCCAGGTTCCGCAGGCCACTATGGCTACACCTTC
TRBD1	.	TRBV7-2	TRBJ1-2	CASSLGQGLYGYTF	TGTGCCAGCAGCTTAGGACAGGGCCTCTATGGCTACACCTTC
TRBD2	.	TRBV5-6	TRBJ2-2	CASSLLAGVGNTGELFF	TGTGCCAGCAGCTTACTAGCGGGAGTGGGGAACACCGGGGAGCTGTTTTTT
TRBD1	.	TRBV18	TRBJ2-7	CASSTGTVIAYRVMESYEQYF	TGTGCCAGCTCAACCGGGACAGTAATAGCTTACCGAGTAATGGAATCCTACGAGCAGTACTTC
.	.	TRBV6-5	TRBJ1-5	CASTESGRNQPQHF	TGTGCCAGCACCGAATCAGGGCGCAATCAGCCCCAGCATTTT
TRBD1	.	TRBV19	TRBJ2-2	CASSLQGYTGELFF	TGTGCCAGTAGTTTACAGGGGTACACCGGGGAGCTGTTTTTT
.	.	TRBV25-1	TRBJ2-7	CASSEHGEQYF	TGTGCCAGCAGTGAGCATGGGGAGCAGTACTTC
TRBD2	.	TRBV2	TRBJ2-3	CASSDPGLAGTVTDTQYF	TGTGCCAGCAGTGATCCGGGACTAGCGGGAACCGTCACAGATACGCAGTATTTT
TRBD2	.	TRBV7-2	TRBJ2-6	CASSLAGAGANVLTF	TGTGCCAGCAGCTTGGCGGGGGCTGGGGCCAACGTCCTGACTTTC
TRBD1	.	TRBV6-7	TRBJ1-6	CARHRDRRRALHF	TGTGCCAGACACCGGGACAGAAGAAGGGCCCTCCACTTT
.	.	TRBV9	TRBJ1-1	CASSVSGRTEAFF	TGTGCCAGCAGCGTGTCAGGGAGAACTGAAGCTTTCTTT
.	few	TRBV7-3	TRBJ1-1	CASSLGGKNTEAFF	TGTGCCAGCAGCTTAGGCGGAAAGAACACTGAAGCTTTCTTT
.	.	TRBV6-2/TRBV6-3	TRBJ2-1	CASSGGPEQFF	TGTGCCAGCAGCGGAGGACCGGAGCAGTTCTTC
.	.	TRBV28	TRBJ1-6	CASSLSTGFYNSPLHF	TGTGCCAGCAGTTTATCAACCGGGTTCTATAATTCACCCCTCCACTTT
.	once	TRBV27	TRBJ2-5	CASSFISDRPFQETQYF	TGTGCCAGCAGTTTCATTTCGGACAGACCTTTCCAAGAGACCCAGTACTTC
.	.	TRBV19	TRBJ2-7	CASSFGPVYEQYF	TGTGCCAGTAGTTTTGGCCCCGTCTACGAGCAGTACTTC
.	.	TRBV7-2	TRBJ1-2	CASSYLDTANYGYTF	TGTGCCAGCAGCTATTTGGACACTGCTAACTATGGCTACACCTTC
.	.	TRBV10-2	TRBJ2-3	CASSFSASTDTQYF	TGCGCCAGCAGCTTCTCGGCTAGCACAGATACGCAGTATTTT
TRBD1	once	TRBV7-9	TRBJ1-1	CASSFGRGPITNTEAFF	TGTGCCAGCAGCTTTGGCAGGGGGCCGATAACGAACACTGAAGCTTTCTTT
.	once	TRBV30	TRBJ1-2	CAWGQDDYGYTF	TGTGCCTGGGGACAAGACGACTATGGCTACACCTTC
TRBD2	.	TRBV6-1	TRBJ2-1	CASSEGASGNNEQFF	TGTGCCAGCAGTGAAGGGGCTAGCGGAAACAATGAGCAGTTCTTC
.	.	TRBV27	TRBJ1-2	CASSFQGGNYGYTF	TGTGCCAGCAGTTTCCAGGGTGGTAACTATGGCTACACCTTC
.	.	TRBV2	TRBJ1-2	CASSEAGYGYTF	TGTGCCAGCAGTGAGGCGGGCTATGGCTACACCTTC
.	.	TRBV6-5	TRBJ2-1	CASSSRNEQFF	TGTGCCAGCAGTTCCAGGAATGAGCAGTTCTTC
.	.	TRBV6-5	TRBJ2-7	CAVSGPWVGEQYF	TGTGCCGTATCTGGGCCATGGGTTGGCGAGCAGTACTTC
.	.	TRBV29-1	TRBJ1-2	CSVEEGEIDGYTF	TGCAGCGTTGAAGAAGGGGAAATCGATGGCTACACCTTC
TRBD2	.	TRBV2	TRBJ2-7	CASSTGLGFYEQYF	TGTGCCAGCAGTACGGGACTAGGGTTCTACGAGCAGTACTTC
.	.	TRBV6-2/TRBV6-3	TRBJ1-1	CASSPFRDENTEAFF	TGTGCCAGCAGTCCCTTCAGGGACGAAAACACTGAAGCTTTCTTT
.	.	TRBV12-3/TRBV12-4	TRBJ2-3	CASSFAGDTQYF	TGTGCCAGCAGTTTTGCTGGAGATACGCAGTATTTT
.	.	TRBV19	TRBJ1-2	CASGPEAPGYGYTF	TGTGCCAGTGGCCCCGAGGCTCCAGGCTATGGCTACACCTTC